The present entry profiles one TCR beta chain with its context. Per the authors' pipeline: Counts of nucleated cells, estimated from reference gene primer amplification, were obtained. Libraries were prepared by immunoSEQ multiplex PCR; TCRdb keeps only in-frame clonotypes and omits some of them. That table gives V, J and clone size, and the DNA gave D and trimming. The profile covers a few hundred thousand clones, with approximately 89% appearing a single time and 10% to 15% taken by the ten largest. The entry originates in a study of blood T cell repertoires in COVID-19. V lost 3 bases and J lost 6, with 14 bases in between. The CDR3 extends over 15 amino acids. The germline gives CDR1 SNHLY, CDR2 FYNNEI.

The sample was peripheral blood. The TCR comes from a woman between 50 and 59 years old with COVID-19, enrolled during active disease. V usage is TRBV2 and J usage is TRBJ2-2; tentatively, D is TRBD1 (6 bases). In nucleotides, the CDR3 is TGTGCCAGCAGTGAGCCACAGGGTATGGCCGGGGAGCTGTTTTTT. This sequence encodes CASSEPQGMAGELFF.